The T cell receptor beta chain described here comes from a study of blood T cell repertoires in COVID-19. For the study at large: Acute-phase and convalescent COVID-19 samples originated in the United States, Italy and Spain.

In the authors' methods: Nucleated cell number was recorded as an estimate derived from reference gene primer amplification. Generated by immunoSEQ multiplex PCR, the TCRdb table keeps only in-frame clones and is missing some. V, J and clone size were drawn from that table, and D and trimming were deduced from the DNA. This sample has around 100,000 clones, with around 85% found just once. This CDR3 spans 15 amino acids. CDR1 and CDR2 (germline): SGHRS, YFSETQ. V trimming: 4 bases; J trimming: 2 bases; junction bases outside the gene matches: 5. Sequences were obtained from peripheral blood. The TCR originated in a man aged 50 to 60 with active or convalescent COVID-19. This sequence joins TRBV5-1 and TRBJ2-5; TRBD1 agrees at 10 bases. CDR3 sequence (DNA): TGCGCCAGCAGCCATGGGACAGGGGAACAAGAGACCCAGTACTTC. This translates into CASSHGTGEQETQYF.